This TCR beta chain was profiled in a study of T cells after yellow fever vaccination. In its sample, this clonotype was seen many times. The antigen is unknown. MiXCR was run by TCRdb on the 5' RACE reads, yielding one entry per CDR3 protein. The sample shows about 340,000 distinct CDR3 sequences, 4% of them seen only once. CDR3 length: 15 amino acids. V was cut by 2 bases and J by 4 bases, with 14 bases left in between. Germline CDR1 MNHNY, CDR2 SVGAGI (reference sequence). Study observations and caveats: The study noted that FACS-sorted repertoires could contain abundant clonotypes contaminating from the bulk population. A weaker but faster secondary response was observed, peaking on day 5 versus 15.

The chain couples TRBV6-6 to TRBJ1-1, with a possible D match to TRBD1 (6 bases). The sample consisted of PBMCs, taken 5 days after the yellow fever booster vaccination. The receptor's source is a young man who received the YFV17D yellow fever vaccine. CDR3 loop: CASSYLSAGATEAFF. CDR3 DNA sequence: TGTGCCAGCAGTTACCTCTCCGCAGGGGCCACTGAAGCTTTCTTT.